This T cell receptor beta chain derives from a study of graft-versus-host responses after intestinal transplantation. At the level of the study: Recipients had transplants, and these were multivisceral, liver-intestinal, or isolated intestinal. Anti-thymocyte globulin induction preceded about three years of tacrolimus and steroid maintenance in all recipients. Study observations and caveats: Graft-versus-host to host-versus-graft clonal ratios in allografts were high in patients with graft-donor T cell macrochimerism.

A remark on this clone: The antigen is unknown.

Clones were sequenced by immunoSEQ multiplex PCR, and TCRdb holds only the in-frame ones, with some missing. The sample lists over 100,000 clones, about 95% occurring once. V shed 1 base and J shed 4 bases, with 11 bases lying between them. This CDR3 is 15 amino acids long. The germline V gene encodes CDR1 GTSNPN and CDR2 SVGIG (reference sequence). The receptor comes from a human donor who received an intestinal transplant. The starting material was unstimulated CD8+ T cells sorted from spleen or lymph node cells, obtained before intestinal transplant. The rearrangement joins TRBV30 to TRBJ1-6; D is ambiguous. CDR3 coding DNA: TGTGCCTGGAGTGAAGTGGCAGGTTATAATTCACCCCTCCACTTT. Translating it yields CAWSEVAGYNSPLHF.